The entry that follows covers one T cell receptor beta chain sequence. Its antigen is undetermined. Assay: immunoSEQ multiplex PCR; the TCRdb copy retains only in-frame clones and omits some. The table lists about 92,000 clones, roughly 90% of them singletons, with 0.25% to 0.35% in the top ten. This sample was taken from a study of OX40 agonist ivuxolimab in advanced cancers. Overall study context: Patients treated during dose escalation were battling hepatocellular carcinoma, melanoma, renal cell or head and neck cancer. Partial responses occurred in Three dose-escalation patients, one with hepatocellular carcinoma and two with cutaneous melanoma.

This CDR3 spans 13 amino acids. Germline V gene data show CDR1 as LNHDA and CDR2 as SQIVND (reference sequence). The ends were cut back, 9 bases at V and 8 bases at J, with 16 bases in the middle. Study results and limitations: Relative to CD4+, CD8+ T cells held more expanded clones on average.

This TCR was sampled from an adult with an advanced solid tumor such as melanoma, head and neck, liver or kidney cancer. This chain joins TRBV19 and TRBJ1-4, with D hard to call. Sequencing was performed on CD4+ or CD8+ T cells sorted from blood, taken in a trial of the OX40 agonist ivuxolimab. The CDR3: CASSPGTSEKLFF. Here the CDR3 DNA reads TGTGCCAGCTCTCCTGGTACAAGCGAAAAACTGTTTTTT.